This paragraph reports one T cell receptor beta chain. This sample stems from a study of blood T cell repertoires in COVID-19. Libraries were prepared by immunoSEQ multiplex PCR; TCRdb keeps only in-frame clonotypes and omits some of them. The sample carries around 310,000 clones, around 92% recorded once. J was trimmed by 2 bases and V by 2 bases; bases with no gene match: 8. Germline lookup yields CDR1 SGDLS and CDR2 YYNGEE. The CDR3 spans 16 residues. Specimen: PBMCs or T cells enriched from blood (not recorded which). The chain links TRBV9 to TRBJ2-3, with 7 positions matching TRBD2. The origin of this receptor is a woman aged 25 to 45 who had recovered from COVID-19. The CDR3 DNA follows: TGTGCCAGCAGCGTTCAAGCGGGGCGTTTCACAGATACGCAGTATTTT. Translating gives CASSVQAGRFTDTQYF.